A selection of T cell receptor beta chains follows, all from one sample in a study of shared clonotypes between healthy human individuals. Only in-frame clones appear in the TCRdb table, and some are missing; sequencing was by immunoSEQ multiplex PCR. Among approximately 2.5 million clones, approximately 94% were seen once, and the ten largest hold about 0.39%. The sequenced sample consisted of naive CD4+ T cells from PBMCs. Receptor source: a man aged 18 to 29 in good health. Some clones in this sample may be carry-over from other donors' samples. CDR3s include the opening cysteine and the closing phenylalanine or tryptophan. Fields, in order: J gene, clone size, D gene, V gene, CDR3 DNA, CDR3 protein. The D gene is left open where the match is weak. Rows may omit the clone size; those that give it use once, few, many or a size class.

TRBJ1-1,NA,NA,TRBV11-2,TGTGCCTCCCGCGCCCAGGGTCGGGGAACTGAAGCTTTCTTT,CASRAQGRGTEAFF
TRBJ2-2,NA,TRBD2,TRBV15,TGTGCCACCAGCAGAGGGGGTAGCGGGAGTGGGGACACCGGGGAGCTGTTTTTT,CATSRGGSGSGDTGELFF
TRBJ1-1,NA,NA,TRBV7-2,TGTGCCAGCAGCTCCCAGGGGAGGCACACTGAAGCTTTCTTT,CASSSQGRHTEAFF
TRBJ2-3,NA,NA,TRBV11-2,TGTGCCAGCAGCTTAGGACGCCTGAGTGGGGGACCAGATACGCAGTATTTT,CASSLGRLSGGPDTQYF
TRBJ1-2,NA,TRBD1,TRBV7-9,TGTGCCAGCAGCTTAGTTCCAGGGGGCGCGGGAGGCTACACCTTC,CASSLVPGGAGGYTF
TRBJ2-5,NA,NA,TRBV21-1,TGTGCCAGCAGCACCGGAGGGACAGGGGCAGAGACCCAGTACTTC,CASSTGGTGAETQYF
TRBJ2-7,NA,NA,TRBV5-4,TGTGCCAGCAGGAAGCGGCTGGAAACCTACGAGCAGTACTTC,CASRKRLETYEQYF
TRBJ2-5,NA,NA,TRBV2,TGTGCCAGCAGTGAAGCCGGGGAGACCCAGTACTTC,CASSEAGETQYF
TRBJ2-1,NA,NA,TRBV30,TGTGCCTGGAGTTCAGGGGTGGGCAATGAGCAGTTCTTC,CAWSSGVGNEQFF
TRBJ2-1,NA,NA,TRBV4-1,TGCGCCAGCAGCCTAGCGCAGGTCGAATACAATGAGCAGTTCTTC,CASSLAQVEYNEQFF
TRBJ2-4,NA,NA,TRBV19,TGTGCCAGTAGTATAGGGAGAGATCTAGCCAAAAACATTCAGTACTTC,CASSIGRDLAKNIQYF
TRBJ2-2,NA,NA,TRBV4-3,TGCGCCAGCAGCCAAGATCTATCGGTGGTCGGGGAGCTGTTTTTT,CASSQDLSVVGELFF
TRBJ2-7,NA,NA,TRBV5-1,TGCGCCAGCAGCCGCGCGGAAGGAAGCTACGAGCAGTACTTC,CASSRAEGSYEQYF
TRBJ2-5,NA,NA,TRBV5-4,TGTGCCAGCAGCCCGGCACTAGCTTTCGAGACCCAGTACTTC,CASSPALAFETQYF
TRBJ2-7,NA,NA,TRBV27,TGTGCCAGCAGTTTAGGGCAGAGAAGGGACGAGCAGTACTTC,CASSLGQRRDEQYF
TRBJ2-3,NA,NA,TRBV5-1,TGCGCCAGCATAGAAGAAAACACAGATACGCAGTATTTT,CASIEENTDTQYF
TRBJ2-1,once,NA,TRBV9,TGTGCCAGCAGCCCTTACGGAGCCTCGGGTTTGGGATATGAGCAGTTCTTC,CASSPYGASGLGYEQFF
TRBJ2-1,NA,NA,TRBV5-4,TGTGCCAGCAGCCCGCCGGGCTGGGGTGAGCAGTTCTTC,CASSPPGWGEQFF
TRBJ1-2,NA,TRBD1,TRBV18,TGTGCCAGCTCACCGATGCCGGGACAGGGGAGCTATGGCTACACCTTC,CASSPMPGQGSYGYTF
TRBJ1-2,NA,TRBD1,TRBV7-9,TGTGCCAGCTCGGGGCGGGGACAGGGGCACGGTGGCTACACCTTC,CASSGRGQGHGGYTF
TRBJ1-6,NA,NA,TRBV5-1,TGCGCCAGCAGCCTCTCCTATAATTCACCCCTCCACTTT,CASSLSYNSPLHF
TRBJ2-3,NA,NA,TRBV7-8,TGTGCCAGCAGCTTCTGGCAACCGAAGATTTACACAGATACGCAGTATTTT,CASSFWQPKIYTDTQYF
TRBJ2-3,NA,TRBD2,TRBV10-3,TGTGCCATCAAACTAGCGGGATTCACAGATACGCAGTATTTT,CAIKLAGFTDTQYF
TRBJ2-1,NA,NA,TRBV7-2,TGTGCCAGCAGCCTAGGACCGAGTCGCTCCTACAATGAGCAGTTCTTC,CASSLGPSRSYNEQFF
TRBJ2-3,NA,NA,TRBV5-1,TGCGCCAGCAGCTCCGCGGGGGCCACAGATACGCAGTATTTT,CASSSAGATDTQYF
TRBJ2-1,NA,NA,TRBV4-2,TGTGCCAGCAGCCAAGTACCCACTAGCCGATACTACAATGAGCAGTTCTTC,CASSQVPTSRYYNEQFF
TRBJ2-1,once,NA,TRBV29-1,TGCAGCGTTGTAGGCAGGCTGCTGGCCGATGAGCAGTTCTTC,CSVVGRLLADEQFF
TRBJ2-7,NA,NA,TRBV27,TGTGCCAGCAGTTTATCGAGATTAAGCTCCTACGAGCAGTACTTC,CASSLSRLSSYEQYF
TRBJ2-1,NA,NA,TRBV30,TGTGCCTGGAGTGTGGGTCCGGGGAACGGGAAGCACAATGAGCAGTTCTTC,CAWSVGPGNGKHNEQFF
TRBJ1-4,NA,TRBD1,TRBV5-1,TGCGCCAGCAGTAGGACAGGGATCCTTAATGAAAAACTGTTTTTT,CASSRTGILNEKLFF
TRBJ1-2,NA,TRBD1,TRBV27,TGTGCCAGCAGTTCCCGGGACAGCGATGGCTACACCTTC,CASSSRDSDGYTF